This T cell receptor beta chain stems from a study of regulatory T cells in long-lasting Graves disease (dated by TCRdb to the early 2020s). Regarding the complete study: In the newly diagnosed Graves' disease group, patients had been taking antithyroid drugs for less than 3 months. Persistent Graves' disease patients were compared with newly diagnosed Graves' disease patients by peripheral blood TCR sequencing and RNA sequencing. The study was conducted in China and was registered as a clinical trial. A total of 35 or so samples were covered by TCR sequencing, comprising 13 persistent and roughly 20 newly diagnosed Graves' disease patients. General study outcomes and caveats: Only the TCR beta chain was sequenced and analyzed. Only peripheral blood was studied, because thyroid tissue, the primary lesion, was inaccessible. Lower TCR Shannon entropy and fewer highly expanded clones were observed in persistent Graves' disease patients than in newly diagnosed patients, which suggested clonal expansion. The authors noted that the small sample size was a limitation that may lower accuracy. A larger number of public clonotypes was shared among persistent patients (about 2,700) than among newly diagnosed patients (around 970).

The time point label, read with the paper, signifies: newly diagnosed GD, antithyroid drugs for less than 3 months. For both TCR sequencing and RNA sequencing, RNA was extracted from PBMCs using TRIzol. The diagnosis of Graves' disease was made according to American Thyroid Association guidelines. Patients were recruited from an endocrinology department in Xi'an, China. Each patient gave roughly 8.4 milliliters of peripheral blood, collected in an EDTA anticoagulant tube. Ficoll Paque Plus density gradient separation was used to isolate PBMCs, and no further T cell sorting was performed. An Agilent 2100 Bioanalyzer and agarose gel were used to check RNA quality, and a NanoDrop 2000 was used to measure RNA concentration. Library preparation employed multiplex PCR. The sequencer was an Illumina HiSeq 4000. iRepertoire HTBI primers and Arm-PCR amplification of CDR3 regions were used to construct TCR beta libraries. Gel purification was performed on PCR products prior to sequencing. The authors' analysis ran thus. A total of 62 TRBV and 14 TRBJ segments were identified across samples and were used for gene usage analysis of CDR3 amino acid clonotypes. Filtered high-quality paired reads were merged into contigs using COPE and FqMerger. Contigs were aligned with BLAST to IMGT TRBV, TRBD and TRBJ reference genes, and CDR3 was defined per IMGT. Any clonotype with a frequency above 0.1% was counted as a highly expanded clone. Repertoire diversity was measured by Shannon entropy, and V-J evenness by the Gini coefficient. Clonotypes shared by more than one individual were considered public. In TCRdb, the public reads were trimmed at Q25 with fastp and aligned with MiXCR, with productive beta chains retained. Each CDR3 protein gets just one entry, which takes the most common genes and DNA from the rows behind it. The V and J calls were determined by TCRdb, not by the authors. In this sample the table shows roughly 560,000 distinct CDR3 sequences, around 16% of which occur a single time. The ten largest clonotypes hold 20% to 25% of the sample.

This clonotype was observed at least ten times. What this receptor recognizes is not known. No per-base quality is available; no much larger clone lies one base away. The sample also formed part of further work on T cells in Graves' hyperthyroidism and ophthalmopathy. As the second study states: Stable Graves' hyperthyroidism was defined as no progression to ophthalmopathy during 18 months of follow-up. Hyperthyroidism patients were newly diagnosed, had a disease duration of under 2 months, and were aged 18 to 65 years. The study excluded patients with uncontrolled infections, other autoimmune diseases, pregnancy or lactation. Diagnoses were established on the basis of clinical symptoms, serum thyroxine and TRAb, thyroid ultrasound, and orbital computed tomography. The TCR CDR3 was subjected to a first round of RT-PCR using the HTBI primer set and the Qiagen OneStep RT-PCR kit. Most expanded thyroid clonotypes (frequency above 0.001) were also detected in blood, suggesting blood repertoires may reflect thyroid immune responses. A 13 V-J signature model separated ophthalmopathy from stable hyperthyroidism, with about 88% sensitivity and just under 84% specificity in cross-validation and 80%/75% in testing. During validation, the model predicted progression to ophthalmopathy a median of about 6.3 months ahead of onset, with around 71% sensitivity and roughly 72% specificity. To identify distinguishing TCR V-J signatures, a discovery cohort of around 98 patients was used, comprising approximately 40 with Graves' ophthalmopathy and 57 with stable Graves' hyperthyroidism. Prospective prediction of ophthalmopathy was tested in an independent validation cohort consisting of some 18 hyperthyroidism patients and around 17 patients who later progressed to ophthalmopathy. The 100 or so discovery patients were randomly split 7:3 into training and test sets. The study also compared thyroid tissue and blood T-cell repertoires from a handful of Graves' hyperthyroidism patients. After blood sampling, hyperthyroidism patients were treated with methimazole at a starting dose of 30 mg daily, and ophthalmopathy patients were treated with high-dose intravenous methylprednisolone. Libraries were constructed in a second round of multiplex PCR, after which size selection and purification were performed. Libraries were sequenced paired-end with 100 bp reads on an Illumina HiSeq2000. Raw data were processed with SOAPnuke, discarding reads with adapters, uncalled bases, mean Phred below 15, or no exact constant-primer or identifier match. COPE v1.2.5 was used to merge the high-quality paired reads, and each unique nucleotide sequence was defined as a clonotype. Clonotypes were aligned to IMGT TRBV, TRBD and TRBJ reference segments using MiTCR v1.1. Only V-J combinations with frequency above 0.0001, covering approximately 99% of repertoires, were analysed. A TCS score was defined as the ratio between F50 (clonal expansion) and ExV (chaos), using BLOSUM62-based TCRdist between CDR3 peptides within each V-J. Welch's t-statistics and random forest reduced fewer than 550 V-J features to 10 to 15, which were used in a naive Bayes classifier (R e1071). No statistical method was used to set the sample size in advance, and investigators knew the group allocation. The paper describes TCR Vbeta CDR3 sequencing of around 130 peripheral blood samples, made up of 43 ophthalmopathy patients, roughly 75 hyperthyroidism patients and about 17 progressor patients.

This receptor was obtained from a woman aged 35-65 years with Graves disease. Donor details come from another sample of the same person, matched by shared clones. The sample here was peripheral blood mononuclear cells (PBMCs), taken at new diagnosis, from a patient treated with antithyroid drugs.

The CDR3 sequence is CASSSFTGELFF. The DNA sequence is as follows: TGTGCCAGCAGTTCTTTCACCGGGGAGCTGTTTTTT. The chain uses TRBV27 and TRBJ2-2; the D gene identity is not certain. Taken from the germline V gene (reference sequence), the CDR1 and CDR2 loops are MNHEY and SMNVEV. Its CDR3 holds 12 amino acids, cysteine through phenylalanine. CDR3 DNA only is kept here, 36 bases in frame from base 1. V is shortened by 4 bases, J by 4 bases, and the region joining them spans 4 bases.